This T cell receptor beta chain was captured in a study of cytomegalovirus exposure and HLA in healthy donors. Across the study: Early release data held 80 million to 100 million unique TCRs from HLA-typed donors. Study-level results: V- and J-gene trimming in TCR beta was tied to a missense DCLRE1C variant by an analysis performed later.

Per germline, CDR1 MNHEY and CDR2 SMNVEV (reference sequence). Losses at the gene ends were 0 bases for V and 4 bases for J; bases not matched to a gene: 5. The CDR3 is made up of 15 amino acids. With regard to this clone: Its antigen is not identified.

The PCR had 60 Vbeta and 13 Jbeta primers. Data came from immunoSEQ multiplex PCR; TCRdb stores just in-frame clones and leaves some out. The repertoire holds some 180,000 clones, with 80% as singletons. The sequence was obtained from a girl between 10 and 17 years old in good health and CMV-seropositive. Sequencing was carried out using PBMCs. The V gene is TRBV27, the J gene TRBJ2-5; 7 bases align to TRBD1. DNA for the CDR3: TGTGCCAGCAGTTTATCAGGGGACAGAATAGAGACCCAGTACTTC. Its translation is CASSLSGDRIETQYF.